This T cell receptor beta chain came from a study of a mutant IDH1 vaccine in newly diagnosed glioma. Across the study: Treated patients had a mean age of 40.4 years and an approximately 62% male, around 40% female split. Before enrollment, patients got radiotherapy alone, temozolomide alone, or mostly the combination.

Germline CDR1 is MNHNY and CDR2 is SVGAGI (reference sequence). The CDR3 extends over 14 amino acids. V lost 2 bases and J lost 5, with 12 bases in between. Using immunoSEQ multiplex PCR, the repertoire was profiled, and TCRdb retains in-frame clones only, with some absent. The sample consists of 75,000 to 100,000 clones, around 90% of them appearing once. As to time point: baseline, week 1 (first vaccination visit). Treatment defined: pre-vaccination baseline after standard-of-care therapy. Findings and caveats of the study: Pseudoprogression appeared independent of alterations in top peripheral clonotypes. Vaccine-induced immune responses were detected in approximately 92% of patients.

Worth noting for this clone: Its specificity is not known.

V usage is TRBV6-6 and J usage is TRBJ1-1; unclear D gene. The starting material was PBMCs, obtained from a glioma patient treated with radiotherapy, temozolomide or both. The receptor's source is a woman aged 45 to 65 with glioma. The CDR3 DNA is TGTGCCAGCAGTTACCCTATAGGCACAACTGAAGCTTTCTTT. This translates into CASSYPIGTTEAFF.